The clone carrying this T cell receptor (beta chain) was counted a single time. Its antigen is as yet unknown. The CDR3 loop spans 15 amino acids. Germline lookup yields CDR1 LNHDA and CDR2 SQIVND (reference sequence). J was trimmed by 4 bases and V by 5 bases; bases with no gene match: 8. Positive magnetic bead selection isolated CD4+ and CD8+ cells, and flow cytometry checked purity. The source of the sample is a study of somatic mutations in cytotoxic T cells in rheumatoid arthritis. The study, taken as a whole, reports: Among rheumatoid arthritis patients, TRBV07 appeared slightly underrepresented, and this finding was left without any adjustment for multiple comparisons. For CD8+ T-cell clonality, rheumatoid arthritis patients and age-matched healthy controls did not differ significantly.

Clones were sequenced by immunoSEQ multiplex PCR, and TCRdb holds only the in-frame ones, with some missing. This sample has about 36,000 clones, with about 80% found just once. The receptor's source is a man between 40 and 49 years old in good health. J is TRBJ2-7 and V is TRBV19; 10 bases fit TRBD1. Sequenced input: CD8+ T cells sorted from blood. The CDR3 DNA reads TGTGCCAGTAGTTTTGGGACAGGGGAGTTTTACGAGCAGTACTTC. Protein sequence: CASSFGTGEFYEQYF.